This TCR beta chain originates from a study of blood T cells in healthy people across ages. Per sample, extraction of total RNA gave at least 5.5 micrograms in every case. This CDR3 is built from 15 residues. From germline, CDR1 is MNHNS and CDR2 SASEGT. Next came a second PCR, run for about 6 to 12 cycles, which used a sample-barcoded 5' primer along with a J-beta primer mix. Every individual sample yielded 2.5 million or more paired-end reads (each containing CDR3). TCRdb ran MiXCR on the 5' RACE reads and lists one entry per CDR3 protein. The profile covers roughly 800,000 distinct CDR3 sequences, with roughly 25% appearing a single time and under 3% taken by the ten largest. These data are also associated with another study on T cells of mothers and their children. That paper adds: There were over 9.5 million TCR beta CDR3 reads from each mother and about 3.1 million from each child. Overlap measured in related mother-child pairs was slightly, non-significantly higher than in unrelated pairs.

V and J are TRBV6-1 and TRBJ2-5, with TRBD1 matching 10 bases. The last part of the DNA fits TRBJ2-1 better; the J call may be wrong. This clonotype was obtained from a boy aged 10-17 years in good health. Sequencing was performed on blood. DNA for the CDR3: TGTGCCAGCAGTGAAGGAAGGACAGGGGGCAATGAGCAGTTCTTC. It is translated as CASSEGRTGGNEQFF.